This T cell receptor beta chain appears in the sequencing data of a study of blood T cell repertoires in COVID-19. Study-wide context: Specimens from acute and convalescent COVID-19 originated in the United States, Italy and Spain. From T cells, B-cell-depleted T cells, or PBMCs came the material, which was cDNA or gDNA.

Clones were sequenced by immunoSEQ multiplex PCR, and TCRdb holds only the in-frame ones, with some missing. This table holds roughly 200,000 clones, roughly 89% found once. V lost 4 bases to trimming and J lost 2 bases; unmatched junction nucleotides: 6. The CDR3 runs to 15 residues. Germline CDR1 reads PRHDT; CDR2 reads FYEKMQ (reference sequence). This TCR was sampled from a middle-aged man with acute or convalescent COVID-19. Specimen: peripheral blood. The chain joins TRBV13 to TRBJ2-5; 8 bases agree with TRBD2. CDR3 loop: CASSSTLAEQETQYF. As DNA, the CDR3 is TGTGCCAGCAGCTCAACACTAGCGGAACAAGAGACCCAGTACTTC.